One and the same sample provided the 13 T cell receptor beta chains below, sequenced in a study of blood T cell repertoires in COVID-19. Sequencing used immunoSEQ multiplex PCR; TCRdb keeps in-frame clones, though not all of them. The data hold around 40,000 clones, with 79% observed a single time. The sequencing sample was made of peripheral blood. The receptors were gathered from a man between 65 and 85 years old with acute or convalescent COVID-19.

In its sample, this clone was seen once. CDR3 in amino acids: CAISGRGQDYEQYF. The CDR3 coding sequence is TGTGCCATCAGTGGCCGCGGACAGGACTACGAGCAGTACTTC. The chain links TRBV10-3 to TRBJ2-7; 7 positions agree with TRBD1. V lost 4 bases to trimming and J lost 3 bases; unmatched junction nucleotides: 6. The CDR3 extends over 14 amino acids. Germline V gene lookup returns CDR1 ENHRY and CDR2 SYGVKD.

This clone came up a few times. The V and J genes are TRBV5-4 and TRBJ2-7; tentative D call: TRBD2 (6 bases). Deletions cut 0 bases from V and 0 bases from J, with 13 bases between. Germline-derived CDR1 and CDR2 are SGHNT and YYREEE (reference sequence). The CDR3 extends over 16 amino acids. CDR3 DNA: TGTGCCAGCAGCTTGGGCGGGACTTCAACCTCCTACGAGCAGTACTTC. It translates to CASSLGGTSTSYEQYF.

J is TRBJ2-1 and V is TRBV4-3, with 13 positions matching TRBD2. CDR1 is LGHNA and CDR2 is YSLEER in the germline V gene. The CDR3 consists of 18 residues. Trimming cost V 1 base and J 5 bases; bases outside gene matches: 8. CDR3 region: CASSQATSGRAWDNEQFF. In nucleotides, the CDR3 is TGCGCCAGCAGCCAAGCCACTAGCGGGAGGGCCTGGGACAATGAGCAGTTCTTC.

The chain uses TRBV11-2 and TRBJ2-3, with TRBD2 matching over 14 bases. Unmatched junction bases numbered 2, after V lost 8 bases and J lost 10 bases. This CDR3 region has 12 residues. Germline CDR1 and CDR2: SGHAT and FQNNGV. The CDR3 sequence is CASPGLAGAQYF. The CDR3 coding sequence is TGTGCCAGCCCGGGACTAGCGGGAGCGCAGTATTTT. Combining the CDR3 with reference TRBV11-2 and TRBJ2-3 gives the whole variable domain EAGVAQSPRYKIIEKRQSVAFWCNPISGHATLYWYQQILGQGPKLLIQFQNNGVVDDSQLPKDRFSAERLKGVDSTLKIQPAKLEDSAVYLCASPGLAGAQYFGPGTRLTVL.

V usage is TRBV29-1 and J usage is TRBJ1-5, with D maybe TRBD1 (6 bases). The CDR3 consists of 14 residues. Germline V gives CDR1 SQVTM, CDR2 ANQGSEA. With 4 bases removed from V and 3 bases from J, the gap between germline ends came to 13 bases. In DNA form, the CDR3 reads TGCAGCGTTGCGGCAGGGGATGTCAATCAGCCCCAGCATTTT. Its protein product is CSVAAGDVNQPQHF.

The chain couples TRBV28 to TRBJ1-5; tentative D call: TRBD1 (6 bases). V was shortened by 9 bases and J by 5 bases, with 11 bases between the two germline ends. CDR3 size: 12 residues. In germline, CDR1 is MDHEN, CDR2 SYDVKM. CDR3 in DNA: TGTGCCAGTACAGGGCCCTATCAGCCCCAGCATTTT. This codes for CASTGPYQPQHF.

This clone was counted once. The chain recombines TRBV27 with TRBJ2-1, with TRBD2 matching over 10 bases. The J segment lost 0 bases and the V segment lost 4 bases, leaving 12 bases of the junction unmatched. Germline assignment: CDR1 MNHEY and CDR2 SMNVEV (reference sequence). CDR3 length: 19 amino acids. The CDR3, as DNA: TGTGCCAGCAGTTCTTTGGGACTAGCGTCAGTGAGCTCCTACAATGAGCAGTTCTTC. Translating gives CASSSLGLASVSSYNEQFF.

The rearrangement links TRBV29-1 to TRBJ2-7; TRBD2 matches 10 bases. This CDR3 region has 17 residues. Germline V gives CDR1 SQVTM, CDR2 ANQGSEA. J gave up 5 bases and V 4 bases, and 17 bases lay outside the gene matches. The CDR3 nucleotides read TGCAGCGTTGGGGCTAGCGGGGGTCGAGGCTGGCGGGACGAGCAGTACTTC. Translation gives CSVGASGGRGWRDEQYF.

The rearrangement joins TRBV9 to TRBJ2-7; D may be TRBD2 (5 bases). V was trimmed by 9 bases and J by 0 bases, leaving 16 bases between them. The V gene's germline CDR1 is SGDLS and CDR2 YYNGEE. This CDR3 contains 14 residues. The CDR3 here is CAIPERGFSYEQYF. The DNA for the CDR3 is TGTGCCATCCCAGAACGCGGGTTCTCCTACGAGCAGTACTTC.

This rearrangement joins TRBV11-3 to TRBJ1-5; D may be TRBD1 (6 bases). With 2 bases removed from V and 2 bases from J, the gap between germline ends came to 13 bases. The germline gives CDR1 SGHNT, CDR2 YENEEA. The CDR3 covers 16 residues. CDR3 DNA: TGTGCCAGCAGCTTATCCACAGGGAGAGGCAATCAGCCCCAGCATTTT. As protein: CASSLSTGRGNQPQHF.

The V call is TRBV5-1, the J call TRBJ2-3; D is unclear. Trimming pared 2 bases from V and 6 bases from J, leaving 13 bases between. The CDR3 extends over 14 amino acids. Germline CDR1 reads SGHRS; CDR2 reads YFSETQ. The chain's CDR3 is CASSFYSPKDTQYF. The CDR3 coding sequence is TGCGCCAGCAGCTTTTACAGCCCTAAGGATACGCAGTATTTT.

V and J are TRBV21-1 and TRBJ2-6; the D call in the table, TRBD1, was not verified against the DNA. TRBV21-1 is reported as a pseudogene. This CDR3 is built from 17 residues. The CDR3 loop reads CASSRFLSGAGANVLTF. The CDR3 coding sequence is TGTGCCAGCAGCAGGTTCCTCTCAGGGGCTGGGGCCAACGTCCTGACTTTC.

CDR3 coding DNA: TGTGCCAGCAGGGTCGGGACAGAGAACACCGGGGAGCTGTTTTTT. Protein: CASRVGTENTGELFF. V is TRBV28 and J is TRBJ2-2, with TRBD1 matching 7 bases. There are 15 residues in the CDR3. After removal of 6 bases from V and 1 base from J, the junction contained 5 bases not matched to a gene. Germline V gives CDR1 MDHEN, CDR2 SYDVKM.